This section outlines one T cell receptor beta chain sequence together with its context. This sample was included in a study of shared T cell receptors in the human thymus. Method: immunoSEQ multiplex PCR; TCRdb's copy keeps in-frame clones and lacks some. The sample records some 760,000 clones, roughly 85% being singletons. The germline V gene encodes CDR1 LNHDA and CDR2 SQIVND (reference sequence). With 3 bases clipped from V and 4 bases from J, the junction kept 9 bases outside the gene matches. CDR3 length equals 16 residues. Another study also made use of these data, one on human thymus T cells. That publication notes: Donors were healthy Finnish infants having corrective surgery for congenital heart defects. Thymic material originated from resections removed in the course of corrective heart surgery. V and J genes seemed to be used with bias in thymic and blood repertoires. In unrelated individuals, thymic repertoires overlapped highly, according to related research.

This receptor was taken from a girl less than two years old with a congenital heart defect. V is TRBV19 and J is TRBJ2-3; 8 bases are a match to TRBD2. The sequenced sample consisted of thymocytes. The CDR3 bases are TGTGCCAGTAGTATGCAGGGGCGGGGGGACCCAGATACGCAGTATTTT. Its translation is CASSMQGRGDPDTQYF.